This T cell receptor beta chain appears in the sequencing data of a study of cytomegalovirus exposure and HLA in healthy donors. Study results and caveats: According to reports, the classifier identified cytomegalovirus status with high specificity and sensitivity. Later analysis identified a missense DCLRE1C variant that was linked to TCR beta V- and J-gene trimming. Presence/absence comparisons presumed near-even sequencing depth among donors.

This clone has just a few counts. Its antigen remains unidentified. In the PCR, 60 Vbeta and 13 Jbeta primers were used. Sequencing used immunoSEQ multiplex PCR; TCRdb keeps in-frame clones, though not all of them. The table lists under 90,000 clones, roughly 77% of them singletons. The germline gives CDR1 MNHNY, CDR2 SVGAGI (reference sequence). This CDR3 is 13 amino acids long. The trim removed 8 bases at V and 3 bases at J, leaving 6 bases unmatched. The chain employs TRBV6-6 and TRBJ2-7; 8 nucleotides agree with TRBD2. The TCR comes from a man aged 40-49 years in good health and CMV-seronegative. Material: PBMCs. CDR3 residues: CASGTRGVYEQYF. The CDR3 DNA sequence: TGTGCCAGCGGGACTAGGGGGGTCTACGAGCAGTACTTC.